This paragraph reports one T cell receptor beta chain. Trimming cost V 2 bases and J 11 bases, with 10 bases left between them. This CDR3 is 11 amino acids long. Germline V lookup: CDR1 MNHEY, CDR2 SVGAGI. The assay was immunoSEQ multiplex PCR, and TCRdb's table has in-frame clones only and misses some. The table shows about 240,000 clones, with around 89% occurring only once. The record originates from a study of blood T cell repertoires in COVID-19. Study-level information: PBMCs, B-cell-depleted T cells, or T cells were the source of the cDNA or gDNA that made up the material.

Ages ranged from about 18 to 89 years, with residence in approximately 25 US areas. Grouping used clinical history reported by participants in a survey and questionnaire. The TCR comes from a man in his forties or fifties who had recovered from COVID-19. The J gene is TRBJ2-7, the V gene TRBV6-5, with a weak D call TRBD2 (6 bases). Specimen: PBMCs or T cells enriched from blood (not recorded which). The CDR3, as DNA: TGTGCCAGCAGTTACGGCTCGGGGGAGTACTTC. Residues: CASSYGSGEYF.